The present T cell receptor beta chain was sequenced within a study of CD8+ T cells in alopecia areata. Whole-study findings and limits: In blood and scalp, many expanded lesional clones persisted during tofacitinib.

Once RNA had been extracted, it was reverse transcribed into cDNA to act as the sequencing template. Only in-frame clones appear in the TCRdb table, and some are missing; sequencing was by immunoSEQ multiplex PCR. The sample lists about 210,000 clones, around 65% occurring once. This clone has a single count. Its antigen is unknown. Treatment indicated: oral pan-JAK inhibitor, 5-10 mg twice daily. The clonotype comes from a human donor with alopecia areata. Here the sequenced sample was CD4+ T cells sorted from blood, taken at week 4, from a patient treated with tofacitinib.

The CDR3 sequence is CSVDSGGGQPQHF. The DNA of the CDR3 is TGCAGCGTTGATAGCGGGGGCGGTCAGCCCCAGCATTTT. The chain has TRBV29-1 and TRBJ1-5, with a tentative D call TRBD1 (6 bases). This CDR3 is 13 amino acids long. V was shortened by 3 bases and J by 6 bases, with 12 bases between the two germline ends. Germline CDR1 and CDR2: SQVTM and ANQGSEA.